This T cell receptor beta chain was sequenced for a study of cytomegalovirus exposure and HLA in healthy donors. Study-level findings and limits: A later look showed TCR association rates differing by HLA locus, highest for DRB1 and lowest for HLA-C.

The PCR contained 60 Vbeta and 13 Jbeta primers. Clones were read by immunoSEQ multiplex PCR, and TCRdb kept only the in-frame ones, dropping some. The sample holds 150,000 to 250,000 clones; 79% are singletons and the top ten take 3.5% to 5%. The V gene end was trimmed by 2 bases and the J gene end by 2 bases; junction bases not matched to a gene: 10. Germline assignment: CDR1 SGHDT and CDR2 YYEEEE. The CDR3 runs to 17 residues. Comment on this clone: The antigen is undetermined.

The sequence was collected from a woman aged 25 to 45 in good health and CMV-seropositive. What was sequenced was PBMCs. The chain uses TRBV5-6 and TRBJ2-5, with 9 positions matching TRBD1. The CDR3 bases are TGTGCCAGCAGCTTATACCGGACAGGGGTTTTGCAAGAGACCCAGTACTTC. Its protein product is CASSLYRTGVLQETQYF.